Each of the 9 T cell receptor beta chains below was sequenced from the same sample in a study of T cells in Graves' hyperthyroidism and ophthalmopathy. RNA transcripts yielded amplified TCR beta CDR3 regions. Researchers ran a first-round RT-PCR on the TCR CDR3 using the HTBI primer set. TCRdb reprocessed the multiplex PCR reads with MiXCR, giving one entry per CDR3 protein. The profile shows 300,000 to 450,000 distinct CDR3 sequences, more than 12% of them singletons. Sequenced input: blood. These receptor sequences come from a woman aged 25 to 45 with Graves' ophthalmopathy.

CDR3 in DNA: TGTGCCAGCAGCTTAGATAGGACTAGCGGGGGATACAATGAGCAGTTCTTC. This gives the protein CASSLDRTSGGYNEQFF. The gene calls are TRBV7-6 and TRBJ2-1, with TRBD2 matching 13 bases. The CDR3 loop spans 17 amino acids. Germline CDR1 is SGHVS and CDR2 is FNYEAQ. J was trimmed by 4 bases and V by 1 base; bases with no gene match: 4.

This sequence joins TRBV29-1 and TRBJ1-4, with D perhaps TRBD1 (6 bases). The CDR3 sequence is 14 residues long. V dropped 7 bases and J dropped 10 bases, with 22 bases sitting between them. The V gene's germline CDR1 is SQVTM and CDR2 ANQGSEA. In nucleotides, the CDR3 is TGCAGCGCTTCAGCGGACAGCTTGTTTGGAAAACTGTTTTTT. Protein: CSASADSLFGKLFF.

This clonotype was seen many times. The CDR3 DNA sequence: TGTGCCAGCCTACACGGGGGGGGCACAGATACGCAGTATTTT. Its translation: CASLHGGGTDTQYF. V and J are TRBV2 and TRBJ2-3, with 8 bases aligning to TRBD2. Germline V gene lookup returns CDR1 SNHLY and CDR2 FYNNEI. Trimming took 8 bases from V and 1 from J; bases not matched to a gene: 5. The CDR3 spans 14 residues.

In this sample, this clonotype turned up many times. The V call is TRBV6-6, the J call TRBJ1-1; TRBD1 is a possible D gene (5 bases). Looked up from germline, CDR1 is MNHNY and CDR2 is SVGAGI (reference sequence). Trimming stripped 2 bases from V and 5 bases from J, with 12 bases between. The CDR3 is made up of 14 amino acids. The DNA for the CDR3 is TGTGCCAGCAGTTACAGGCAGGGAGGGACTGAAGCTTTCTTT. It is translated as CASSYRQGGTEAFF.

There are a few counts of this clonotype. The chain links TRBV5-8 to TRBJ1-4; the D gene is possibly TRBD1 (6 bases). Germline CDR1 and CDR2: SGHTS and YDEGEE. V lost 3 bases and J 0 bases, leaving 12 bases between the germline ends. The CDR3 spans 16 residues. CDR3 in amino acids: CASSSGQTATNEKLFF. The CDR3 DNA is TGTGCCAGCAGCTCCGGACAGACAGCAACTAATGAAAAACTGTTTTTT.

This clonotype was picked up many times. CDR3 in amino acids: CAWSVSYEQYF. CDR3 coding DNA: TGTGCCTGGAGTGTTTCATACGAGCAGTACTTC. V is TRBV30 and J is TRBJ2-7; D is ambiguous. Germline CDR1 and CDR2: GTSNPN and SVGIG (reference sequence). The CDR3 sequence is 11 residues long. Trimming took off 0 bases at V and 4 bases at J, with 4 bases between the two ends. Variable domain in full (rest from reference TRBV30 and TRBJ2-7): SQTIHQWPATLVQPVGSPLSLECTVEGTSNPNLYWYRQAAGRGLQLLFYSVGIGQISSEVPQNLSASRPQDRQFILSSKKLLLSDSGFYLCAWSVSYEQYFGPGTRLTVT.

The sample holds many counts of this clonotype. The V and J genes are TRBV2 and TRBJ1-2; 8 nucleotides align to TRBD1. This CDR3 spans 15 amino acids. Germline V lookup: CDR1 SNHLY, CDR2 FYNNEI. The V gene end was trimmed by 3 bases and the J gene end by 4 bases; junction bases not matched to a gene: 7. This CDR3 is CASSDPRTGIYGYTF. CDR3 nucleotides: TGTGCCAGCAGTGATCCCCGGACAGGGATCTATGGCTACACCTTC.

This clonotype was counted at least ten times. This chain uses TRBV2 with TRBJ2-7; no definite D call. The germline V gene encodes CDR1 SNHLY and CDR2 FYNNEI. Trimming removed 3 bases from V and 5 bases from J, with 8 bases in between. The CDR3 spans 12 residues. CDR3 region: CASSDSWNEQYF. The CDR3 nucleotides read TGTGCCAGCAGTGACAGCTGGAACGAGCAGTACTTC.

V gene TRBV9 combines with J gene TRBJ2-1, with 8 bases lining up with TRBD1. This CDR3 is built from 15 residues. CDR1 SGDLS and CDR2 YYNGEE come from the germline V gene. V trimming: 4 bases; J trimming: 4 bases; junction bases outside the gene matches: 7. CDR3: CASSPRQGLYNEQFF. CDR3 nucleotides: TGTGCCAGCAGCCCCCGACAGGGGTTGTACAATGAGCAGTTCTTC. Supplemented by reference TRBV9 and TRBJ2-1, the full variable domain reads DSGVTQTPKHLITATGQRVTLRCSPRSGDLSVYWYQQSLDQGLQFLIQYYNGEERAKGNILERFSAQQFPDLHSELNLSSLELGDSALYFCASSPRQGLYNEQFFGPGTRLTVL.